The present T cell receptor (beta chain) was sequenced within a study of cytotoxic CD8 clonotypes in ibrutinib-treated CLL. Germline V gene sequence: CDR1 SGDLS, CDR2 YYNGEE. The CDR3 contains 14 residues. V gave up 4 bases and J gave up 1 base; unmatched junction bases: 5. TCRdb's copy holds only in-frame clones and misses some; the assay was immunoSEQ multiplex PCR. Here the sample spans roughly 250,000 clones, around 70% being singletons. The source was PBMCs, collected after 24 months of ibrutinib treatment. The chain couples TRBV9 to TRBJ2-7; the match to TRBD1 covers 7 bases. This receptor was identified in a human donor with chronic lymphocytic leukemia. CDR3 sequence (DNA): TGTGCCAGCAGCAGACAGGGTGGGTCCTACGAGCAGTACTTC. Residues: CASSRQGGSYEQYF. The entire variable domain, with the rest obtained from reference TRBV9 and TRBJ2-7, is as follows: DSGVTQTPKHLITATGQRVTLRCSPRSGDLSVYWYQQSLDQGLQFLIQYYNGEERAKGNILERFSAQQFPDLHSELNLSSLELGDSALYFCASSRQGGSYEQYFGPGTRLTVT.